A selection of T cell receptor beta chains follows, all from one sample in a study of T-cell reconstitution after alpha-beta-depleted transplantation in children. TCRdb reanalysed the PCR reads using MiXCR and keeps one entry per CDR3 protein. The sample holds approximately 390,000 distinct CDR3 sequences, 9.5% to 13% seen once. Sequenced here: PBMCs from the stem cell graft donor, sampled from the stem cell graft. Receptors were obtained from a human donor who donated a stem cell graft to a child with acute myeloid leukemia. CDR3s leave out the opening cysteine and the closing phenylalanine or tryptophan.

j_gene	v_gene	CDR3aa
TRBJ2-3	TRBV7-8	ASSAPGRGDTQY
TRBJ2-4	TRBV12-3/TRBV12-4	ASSRSGDIQY
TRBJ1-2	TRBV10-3	AISDVGQGYGYT
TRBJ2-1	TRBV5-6	ASSFLFLAGSYNEQF
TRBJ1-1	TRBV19	ASSTPGLGGSTEAF
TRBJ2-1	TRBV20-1	SARVPGRNYNEQF
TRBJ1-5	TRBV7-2	ASSLVQGRHQPQH
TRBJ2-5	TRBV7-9	ASSANTGGRETQY
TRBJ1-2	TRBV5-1	ASSSVAVPGYT
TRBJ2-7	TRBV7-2	ASSLRVYEQY
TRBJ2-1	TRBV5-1	ASSQTSGPPGNEQF
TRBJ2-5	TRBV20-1	SIGQGVKTQY
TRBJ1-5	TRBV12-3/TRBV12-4	ASSLDGGGQPQH
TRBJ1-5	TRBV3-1	ASSQGAQPQH
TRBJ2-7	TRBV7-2	ASKSGTGGYEQY
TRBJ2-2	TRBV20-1	SARDMADGELF
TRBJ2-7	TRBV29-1	SVRLAESYEQY
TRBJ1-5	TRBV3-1	ASSQGGGTEPQH
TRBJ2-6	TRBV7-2	ASSFPGGPGANVLT
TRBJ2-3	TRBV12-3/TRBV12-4	ASSLGGARDTQY
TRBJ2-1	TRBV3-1	ASSHHTLDVEQF
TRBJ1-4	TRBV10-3	VSQRGTNEKLF
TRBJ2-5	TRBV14	ASSPQRASGRETQY
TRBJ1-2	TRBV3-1	ASSQGQVGYT
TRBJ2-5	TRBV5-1	ASSEPTGSKTQY
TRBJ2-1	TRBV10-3	AISESRGYEQF
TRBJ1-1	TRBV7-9	ASSLGDRGAF
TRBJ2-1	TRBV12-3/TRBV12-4	ASSYFGTSGGNEQF
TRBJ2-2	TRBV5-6	ASSPDRGVSGELF
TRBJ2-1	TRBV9	ASSVDLGNSYNEQF
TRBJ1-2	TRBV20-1	SARLGGDYGYT
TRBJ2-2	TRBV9	ASSVGVIPVNTGELF
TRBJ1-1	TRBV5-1	ASSLLSRGNTEAF
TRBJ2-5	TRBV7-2	ASSFAGLGQETQY
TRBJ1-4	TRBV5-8	ASSGDGTAHEKLF
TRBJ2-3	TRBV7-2	ASSSTSGKDTQY
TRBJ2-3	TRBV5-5	ASSFEGSTDTQY
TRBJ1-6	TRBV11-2	ASSLNVGNNSPLH
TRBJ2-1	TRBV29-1	SASGFRNNEQF
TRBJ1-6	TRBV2	ASRTPQPGSPLH